The 20 T cell receptor beta chains given below trace back to one sample, sequenced in a study of T cell repertoires in cytomegalovirus infection. No cognate antigen is known for these TCRs. From the reads, TCRdb called clonotypes with MiXCR, one entry per CDR3 protein. Of some 480,000 distinct CDR3 sequences in the sample, roughly 34% were seen once. Sequences were derived from cultured PBMCs, sampled from culture after CMV antigen stimulation. Receptor source: a human donor in good health (CMV status not recorded). Some clones in this sample may be carry-over from other donors' samples.

This clonotype was seen at least ten times. This chain links TRBV7-2 with TRBJ1-1, with D uncertain. The length of the CDR3 is 14 residues. The V end was cut by 1 base, the J end by 1 base, with 7 bases between. Germline loops: CDR1 SGHTA, CDR2 FQGNSA. The CDR3 is CASSLGVTNTEAFF. The CDR3 nucleotides read TGTGCCAGCAGCTTAGGGGTCACGAACACTGAAGCTTTCTTT.

There are a few counts of this clonotype. The chain combines TRBV12-3 or TRBV12-4 with TRBJ2-7; D gene uncertain. CDR3 length: 16 amino acids. The V end lost 0 bases, the J end lost 0 bases, and 12 bases lay between the germline ends. CDR3 residues: CASSLAGKSSSYEQYF. In DNA form, the CDR3 reads TGTGCCAGCAGTTTAGCGGGGAAGTCGTCCTCCTACGAGCAGTACTTC.

This rearrangement joins TRBV6-1 to TRBJ1-1, with 11 nucleotides matching TRBD1. V dropped 6 bases and J dropped 4; count of bases not matched to a gene: 7. The CDR3 consists of 15 residues. Germline CDR1 and CDR2: MNHNS and SASEGT. The CDR3 coding sequence is TGTGCCAGCAGGGGACAGGGGGGTAAGGTCACTGAAGCTTTCTTT. Encoded protein: CASRGQGGKVTEAFF.

This clonotype was seen just once. This chain joins TRBV9 and TRBJ1-1; unclear D gene. Germline CDR1 reads SGDLS; CDR2 reads YYNGEE. The V end lost 0 bases, the J end lost 2 bases, and 5 bases lay between the germline ends. The CDR3 spans 13 residues. CDR3: CASSVETNTEAFF. CDR3 bases: TGTGCCAGCAGCGTAGAAACCAACACTGAAGCTTTCTTT. Looking up the rest from reference TRBV9 and TRBJ1-1 gives the full variable domain: DSGVTQTPKHLITATGQRVTLRCSPRSGDLSVYWYQQSLDQGLQFLIQYYNGEERAKGNILERFSAQQFPDLHSELNLSSLELGDSALYFCASSVETNTEAFFGQGTRLTVV.

This clonotype has more than one count but fewer than ten. The chain has TRBV5-4 and TRBJ2-3; TRBD2 is a possible D gene (5 bases). This CDR3 contains 16 residues. Germline V gives CDR1 SGHNT, CDR2 YYREEE (reference sequence). V lost 0 bases, J lost 3 bases, and 14 bases lay in between. DNA of the CDR3: TGTGCCAGCAGCTTGGGGAGCGGAGCGCGGACAGATACGCAGTATTTT. It codes for CASSLGSGARTDTQYF.

This clonotype was seen a few times. This chain uses TRBV2 with TRBJ1-5; D not certain. Germline V gives CDR1 SNHLY, CDR2 FYNNEI. The V end lost 6 bases, the J end lost 0 bases, and 9 bases lay between the germline ends. This CDR3 has 14 residues. CDR3 sequence: CASRGYYSNQPQHF. The CDR3 DNA reads as TGTGCCAGCAGGGGGTATTATAGCAATCAGCCCCAGCATTTT.

This clonotype appeared once. The DNA for the CDR3 is TGTGCCAGCAGTTACCAGACCCTACTAGCGGGATTCGAGCAGTTCTTC. The encoded protein is CASSYQTLLAGFEQFF. The rearrangement links TRBV6-6 to TRBJ2-1; 10 bases are shared with TRBD2. V shed 2 bases, J shed 10 bases, and the junction held 11 bases outside the gene matches. Per germline, CDR1 MNHNY and CDR2 SVGAGI (reference sequence). The CDR3 extends over 16 amino acids.

Only a few counts were recorded for this clonotype. V and J are TRBV6-2 or TRBV6-3 and TRBJ2-7; 11 bases line up with TRBD2. Germline-derived CDR1 and CDR2 are MNHEY and SVGEGT. This CDR3 has 18 residues. Trimming removed 5 bases from V and 0 bases from J; junction bases left unmatched: 12. The CDR3 coding sequence is TGTGCCAGCAGTCCCATGACTAGCGGGATTTCCATCTCCTACGAGCAGTACTTC. The encoded protein is CASSPMTSGISISYEQYF.

The gene calls are TRBV5-1 and TRBJ2-5, with D perhaps matching TRBD2 (6 bases). Trimming left V 3 bases short and J 2 bases short, with 11 bases between. Germline loops: CDR1 SGHRS, CDR2 YFSETQ. This CDR3 has 14 residues. The CDR3: CASSSGLLQETQYF. CDR3 nucleotides: TGCGCCAGCAGCTCGGGACTTTTACAAGAGACCCAGTACTTC.

The table lists this clonotype with a few counts. The chain has TRBV28 and TRBJ1-6, with D unresolved. V lost 8 bases, J lost 4 bases, and 12 bases lay in between. CDR3 length equals 14 residues. CDR1 is MDHEN, CDR2 SYDVKM, per germline. The CDR3 spells CASGSLRYNSPLHF. The CDR3 DNA follows: TGTGCCAGCGGATCACTCCGATATAATTCACCCCTCCACTTT.

The genes are TRBV12-3 or TRBV12-4 and TRBJ2-1; no definite D call. The CDR3 sequence is 14 residues long. Trimming took 5 bases from V and 3 from J, leaving 11 bases between them. In DNA, the CDR3 is TGTGCCAGCAGTCCCCGGCAAGTCTACAATGAGCAGTTCTTC. This encodes CASSPRQVYNEQFF.

The V gene is TRBV27, the J gene TRBJ2-5; TRBD1 agrees at 10 bases. The length of the CDR3 is 15 residues. V was pared by 6 bases and J by 4 bases, with 8 bases of the junction left unmatched. Germline V gene data show CDR1 as MNHEY and CDR2 as SMNVEV (reference sequence). As DNA, the CDR3 is TGTGCCAGCAGCCGAAAGGGGGACAGGGGAGAGACCCAGTACTTC. It yields the protein CASSRKGDRGETQYF.

V usage is TRBV3-1 and J usage is TRBJ1-2; D is perhaps TRBD1 (6 bases). CDR1 and CDR2 from the germline V gene are LGHDT and YNNKEL (reference sequence). Trimming took 6 bases from V and 1 from J, leaving 15 bases between them. This CDR3 is 15 amino acids long. The CDR3 loop reads CASRGYRDINYGYTF. As DNA, the CDR3 is TGTGCCAGCAGAGGTTACAGGGATATTAACTATGGCTACACCTTC.

This clonotype occurred a few times. The chain uses TRBV7-2 and TRBJ1-5; TRBD1 is a possible D gene (5 bases). The V and J ends lost 5 bases and 2 bases respectively, with 13 bases between them. The CDR3 is made up of 15 amino acids. The germline gives CDR1 SGHTA, CDR2 FQGNSA. CDR3 in amino acids: CASSTQGGRNQPQHF. DNA for the CDR3: TGTGCCAGCAGCACCCAGGGAGGACGCAATCAGCCCCAGCATTTT.

There are a few counts of this clonotype. The rearrangement uses TRBV7-6 and TRBJ1-4; D not resolved. Germline CDR1 SGHVS, CDR2 FNYEAQ. Trimming left V 1 base short and J 5 bases short, with 11 bases between. The CDR3 runs 15 residues. The CDR3: CASSLEREENEKLFF. CDR3 coding DNA: TGTGCCAGCAGCTTAGAGAGGGAGGAAAATGAAAAACTGTTTTTT.

V gene TRBV19 combines with J gene TRBJ2-3; 8 bases are shared with TRBD2. The CDR3 extends over 16 amino acids. Germline V gene sequence: CDR1 LNHDA, CDR2 SQIVND (reference sequence). V lost 4 bases and J lost 2; bases outside the gene matches: 8. CDR3 amino acids: CASSTPSGGVTDTQYF. In DNA form, the CDR3 reads TGTGCCAGTAGTACCCCCAGCGGGGGAGTCACAGATACGCAGTATTTT.

This clonotype has a handful of counts. The DNA is left out, because the CDR3 cannot be placed on it with certainty; the CDR3 is given as TCRdb lists it. The V gene is TRBV25-1, the J gene TRBJ2-3; the table assigns TRBD1, which was not confirmed against the DNA. The CDR3 spans 18 residues, counting both ends. The germline V gene has CDR1 MGHDK and CDR2 SYGVNS. CDR3 protein: CASSDRFWRGKGADTQYF.

The chain recombines TRBV6-1 with TRBJ1-1; TRBD1 matches 7 bases. The CDR3 is made up of 17 amino acids. Germline V gene sequence: CDR1 MNHNS, CDR2 SASEGT. Germline trimming cut 0 bases from V and 1 base from J; bases unmatched to any gene: 8. Here the CDR3 reads CASSEALRTGGNTEAFF. DNA of the CDR3: TGTGCCAGCAGTGAAGCGCTTCGGACAGGAGGGAACACTGAAGCTTTCTTT.

This clonotype was detected a few times. The chain uses TRBV7-8 and TRBJ1-1, with 10 bases aligning to TRBD1. After removal of 3 bases from V and 0 bases from J, the junction contained 4 bases not matched to a gene. This CDR3 has 16 residues. Germline V gene data show CDR1 as SGHVS and CDR2 as FQNEAQ. CDR3 bases: TGTGCCAGCAGCTTGTCGGGACAGGGGCTGAACACTGAAGCTTTCTTT. It translates to CASSLSGQGLNTEAFF. Looking up the rest from reference TRBV7-8 and TRBJ1-1 gives the full variable domain: GAGVSQSPRYKVAKRGQDVALRCDPISGHVSLFWYQQALGQGPEFLTYFQNEAQLDKSGLPSDRFFAERPEGSVSTLKIQRTQQEDSAVYLCASSLSGQGLNTEAFFGQGTRLTVV.

This chain uses TRBV19 with TRBJ1-5; D remains unclear. This CDR3 is built from 16 residues. Trimming shortened V by 3 bases and J by 2 bases, and 14 bases separated the two germline ends. Germline V gene sequence: CDR1 LNHDA, CDR2 SQIVND (reference sequence). CDR3 nucleotide sequence: TGTGCCAGTAGTATCCCCCCGGTGAAGGGCAATCAGCCCCAGCATTTT. Translating gives CASSIPPVKGNQPQHF.